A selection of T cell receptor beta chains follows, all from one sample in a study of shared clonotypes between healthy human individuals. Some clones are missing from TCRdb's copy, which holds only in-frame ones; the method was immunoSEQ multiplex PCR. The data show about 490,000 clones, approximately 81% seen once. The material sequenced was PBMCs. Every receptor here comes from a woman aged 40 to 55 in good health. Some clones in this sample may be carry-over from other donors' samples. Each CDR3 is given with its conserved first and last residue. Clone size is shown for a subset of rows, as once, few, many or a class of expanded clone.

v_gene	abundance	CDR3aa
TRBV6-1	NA	CASSQGENTEAFF
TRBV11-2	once	CASSFNEGRGETQYF
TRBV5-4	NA	CASRPGLAGAGRNEQFF
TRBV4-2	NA	CASSLGSGVLDEQFF
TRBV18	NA	CASSPDLASYEQYF
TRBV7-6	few	CASSPIPVGETQYF
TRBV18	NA	CATRRGTGGEKLFF
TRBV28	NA	CASSRPQGMTYNEQFF
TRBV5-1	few	CASSSGLAGYNEQFF
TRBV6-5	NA	CASSYSQIANTEAFF
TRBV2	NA	CASSSYQGLSGNTIYF
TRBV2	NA	CASRILAGAYNEQFF
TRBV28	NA	CASKDSPISGNTIYF
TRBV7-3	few	CASSLTGNSNTGELFF
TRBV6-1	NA	CASSDWGHQETQYF
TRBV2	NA	CASSESTGGNQPQHF
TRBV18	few	CASSPSGGTDTQYF
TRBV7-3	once	CASSQDRTGIHHGYTF